The 24 T cell receptor beta chains below were found in one sample sequenced in a study of graft-versus-host responses after intestinal transplantation. This table comes from immunoSEQ multiplex PCR, and its TCRdb copy is limited to in-frame clones, with some not included. The table includes 62,000 or so clones, 90% detected once. Their antigens remain unidentified. The specimen comprised unstimulated CD8+ T cells sorted from spleen or lymph node cells, sampled before transplant. These receptor sequences come from a human donor who was the organ donor for an intestinal transplant.

V usage is TRBV28 and J usage is TRBJ2-5, with D unresolved. Germline V gene lookup returns CDR1 MDHEN and CDR2 SYDVKM. This CDR3 contains 17 residues. Trimming cost V 2 bases and J 5 bases, with 21 bases left between them. CDR3 sequence reads: CASSLGFRVGVTETQYF. DNA for the CDR3: TGTGCCAGCAGTTTAGGGTTCCGGGTCGGAGTTACGGAGACCCAGTACTTC.

This chain connects TRBV9 to TRBJ2-5; 13 bases are shared with TRBD2. V was pared by 3 bases and J by 4 bases, with 6 bases of the junction left unmatched. This CDR3 comprises 16 residues. CDR1 SGDLS and CDR2 YYNGEE come from the germline V gene. DNA of the CDR3: TGTGCCAGCAGCGCAGAACTAGCGGGAGGGGGAGAGACCCAGTACTTC. Translated: CASSAELAGGGETQYF.

The V call is TRBV5-1, the J call TRBJ1-4, with D uncertain. The V gene lost 7 bases and the J gene lost 0 bases, with 10 bases spanning the gap. Germline CDR1 and CDR2: SGHRS and YFSETQ. The CDR3 sequence is 14 residues long. The CDR3 sequence: CASGNGATNEKLFF. CDR3 sequence (DNA): TGCGCCAGCGGAAACGGGGCAACTAATGAAAAACTGTTTTTT.

This chain uses TRBV9 with TRBJ1-2; no clear D gene. CDR1 SGDLS and CDR2 YYNGEE come from the germline V gene. There are 15 residues in the CDR3. Deletions cut 1 base from V and 2 bases from J, with 12 bases between. CDR3 in DNA: TGTGCCAGCAGCGTAAGTTTTGGCGGAAACTATGGCTACACCTTC. Residues: CASSVSFGGNYGYTF.

A single count supports this clone. This sequence joins TRBV19 and TRBJ2-1; D may be TRBD2 (5 bases). This CDR3 region has 15 residues. Germline values: CDR1 LNHDA, CDR2 SQIVND (reference sequence). Trimming stripped 5 bases from V and 1 base from J, with 12 bases between. The CDR3 reads CASSLPEGSYNEQFF. CDR3 bases: TGTGCCAGTAGTCTGCCAGAGGGTTCCTACAATGAGCAGTTCTTC.

J is TRBJ2-7 and V is TRBV27; TRBD2 agrees at 10 bases. The germline V gene encodes CDR1 MNHEY and CDR2 SMNVEV (reference sequence). J lost 4 bases, V lost 8 bases, and 2 bases had no gene match. The CDR3 is 12 residues long. The CDR3 region has the DNA TGTGCCAGCGGACTAGCGGTTTACGAGCAGTACTTC. Protein: CASGLAVYEQYF.

This sequence joins TRBV15 and TRBJ2-3; 7 nucleotides match TRBD2. Trimming removed 0 bases from V and 4 bases from J; junction bases left unmatched: 10. The germline gives CDR1 LNHNV, CDR2 YYDKDF (reference sequence). The CDR3 consists of 17 residues. The CDR3 DNA follows: TGTGCCACCAGCAGAGATCCCAGGGAGGGTAGTCCAGATACGCAGTATTTT. The encoded protein is CATSRDPREGSPDTQYF.

V and J are TRBV11-2 and TRBJ2-1, with 9 bases fitting TRBD1. The CDR3 runs to 17 residues. J was trimmed by 4 bases and V by 5 bases; bases with no gene match: 12. Per germline, CDR1 SGHAT and CDR2 FQNNGV. The CDR3 region is CASSLPPGTGPYNEQFF. In DNA, the CDR3 is TGTGCCAGCAGCCTACCTCCCGGGACAGGGCCGTACAATGAGCAGTTCTTC.

The CDR3 DNA reads as TGTGCCAGCAGCGAACAGGGTCTCGGCTCCTACGAGCAGTACTTC. Translated: CASSEQGLGSYEQYF. This chain links TRBV13 with TRBJ2-7, with a tentative D call TRBD1 (6 bases). V lost 5 bases and J 0 bases, leaving 14 bases between the germline ends. The CDR3 covers 15 residues. The germline V gene encodes CDR1 PRHDT and CDR2 FYEKMQ (reference sequence).

This chain joins TRBV5-5 and TRBJ2-1; TRBD1 matches 10 bases. Germline CDR1 reads SGHKS; CDR2 reads YYEKEE (reference sequence). V was pared by 4 bases and J by 8 bases, with 9 bases of the junction left unmatched. This CDR3 comprises 15 residues. The DNA for the CDR3 is TGTGCCAGCAGCGCTGGCCCTGGACAGGGGGATGAGCAGTTCTTC. Amino acids: CASSAGPGQGDEQFF.

This chain joins TRBV11-2 and TRBJ2-7; D might be TRBD2 (6 bases). Germline V CDR1 and CDR2: SGHAT, FQNNGV. Trimming cost V 7 bases and J 2 bases, with 12 bases left between them. This CDR3 region has 13 residues. CDR3: CASKGGETYEQYF. CDR3 nucleotides: TGTGCCAGCAAAGGAGGGGAGACCTACGAGCAGTACTTC.

CDR3 sequence reads: CASSISGGNEQFF. CDR3 in DNA: TGTGCCAGTAGTATTAGCGGAGGGAATGAGCAGTTCTTC. This chain joins TRBV19 and TRBJ2-1; tentatively, D is TRBD2 (6 bases). V was trimmed by 3 bases and J by 7 bases, leaving 10 bases between them. This CDR3 comprises 13 residues. Germline V CDR1 and CDR2: LNHDA, SQIVND (reference sequence).

V gene TRBV6-4 combines with J gene TRBJ2-1, with TRBD2 matching 8 bases. CDR1 MRHNA and CDR2 SNTAGT come from the germline V gene. This CDR3 is 15 amino acids long. Unmatched junction bases numbered 2, after V lost 0 bases and J lost 4 bases. The CDR3 region is CASSDSASGYNEQFF. The CDR3 nucleotides read TGTGCCAGCAGTGACTCCGCTAGCGGGTACAATGAGCAGTTCTTC.

The V and J genes are TRBV7-6 and TRBJ2-2; 8 bases are a match to TRBD1. From germline, CDR1 is SGHVS and CDR2 FNYEAQ. The CDR3 spans 15 residues. V was clipped by 6 bases and J by 1 base; unmatched bases: 4. The CDR3 loop is CASRPDRGNTGELFF. DNA for the CDR3: TGTGCCAGCAGGCCTGACAGGGGGAACACCGGGGAGCTGTTTTTT.

The chain recombines TRBV6-5 with TRBJ1-2; D is possibly TRBD1 (6 bases). V was clipped by 5 bases and J by 4 bases, with 11 bases between them. Germline CDR1 MNHEY, CDR2 SVGAGI. This CDR3 spans 13 amino acids. The CDR3 region has the DNA TGTGCCAGCAGTCGGACAGTTGCCTATGGCTACACCTTC. This encodes CASSRTVAYGYTF.

V gene TRBV5-6 combines with J gene TRBJ1-2; D remains ambiguous. Germline loops: CDR1 SGHDT, CDR2 YYEEEE. The CDR3 has 14 residues. The ends were cut back, 4 bases at V and 2 bases at J, with 12 bases in the middle. The CDR3 DNA follows: TGTGCCAGCAGCGGCCTACAGACAAACTATGGCTACACCTTC. Residues: CASSGLQTNYGYTF.

This chain uses TRBV19 with TRBJ2-1; 7 bases agree with TRBD1. CDR3 length equals 15 residues. In germline, CDR1 is LNHDA, CDR2 SQIVND (reference sequence). V dropped 3 bases and J dropped 5; count of bases not matched to a gene: 7. The CDR3 loop is CASSMYRGEDNEQFF. DNA of the CDR3: TGTGCCAGTAGTATGTACAGGGGAGAGGACAATGAGCAGTTCTTC.

The gene calls are TRBV7-6 and TRBJ2-2; 7 bases align to TRBD2. CDR1 is SGHVS, CDR2 FNYEAQ, per germline. The length of the CDR3 is 17 residues. V gave up 1 base and J gave up 5 bases; unmatched junction bases: 10. The chain's CDR3 is CASSLEAAGSRTGELFF. The DNA of the CDR3 is TGTGCCAGCAGCTTAGAGGCAGCGGGATCAAGAACCGGGGAGCTGTTTTTT.

J is TRBJ1-5 and V is TRBV6-5; maybe TRBD1 (6 bases). The V end was cut by 2 bases, the J end by 10 bases, with 15 bases between. Germline loops: CDR1 MNHEY, CDR2 SVGAGI. This CDR3 has 14 amino acids. CDR3 amino acids: CASSYSQGYRPQHF. In DNA form, the CDR3 reads TGTGCCAGCAGTTACAGCCAGGGGTACCGTCCCCAGCATTTT.

The genes are TRBV19 and TRBJ2-7; D is ambiguous. Trimming took 3 bases from V and 7 from J, leaving 7 bases between them. CDR1 LNHDA and CDR2 SQIVND come from the germline V gene (reference sequence). The CDR3 has 11 amino acids. CDR3 sequence (DNA): TGTGCCAGTAGTATTAGTCAAGAGCAGTACTTC. Its protein product is CASSISQEQYF.

The V and J genes are TRBV4-2 and TRBJ2-2, with D unresolved. CDR3 length equals 18 residues. Between the trimmed V and J ends, which lost 1 base and 3 bases, there was a span of 18 bases. Germline V gene lookup returns CDR1 LGHNA and CDR2 YNFKEQ. CDR3 loop: CASSQVAQPIAYTGELFF. CDR3 DNA: TGTGCCAGCAGCCAAGTTGCCCAGCCGATAGCTTACACCGGGGAGCTGTTTTTT.

This clone was detected only a few times. This sequence joins TRBV11-1 and TRBJ2-3; D may be TRBD2 (6 bases). Germline loops: CDR1 SGHAT, CDR2 FQDESV (reference sequence). V was trimmed by 6 bases and J by 4 bases, leaving 17 bases between them. The CDR3 length is 15 residues. DNA for the CDR3: TGTGCCAGCAGGGAGGGGACGGACCAAGCAGATACGCAGTATTTT. Translation gives CASREGTDQADTQYF.

The chain links TRBV11-2 to TRBJ2-1, with D possibly being TRBD2 (5 bases). The germline CDR1 and CDR2 sequences are SGHAT and FQNNGV. Trimming pared 5 bases from V and 9 bases from J, leaving 23 bases between. The CDR3 has 16 amino acids. The DNA for the CDR3 is TGTGCCAGCAGCCCGCCCGGAAGCCGGACTTTAACTGAGCAGTTCTTC. This encodes CASSPPGSRTLTEQFF. Supplemented by reference TRBV11-2 and TRBJ2-1, the full variable domain reads EAGVAQSPRYKIIEKRQSVAFWCNPISGHATLYWYQQILGQGPKLLIQFQNNGVVDDSQLPKDRFSAERLKGVDSTLKIQPAKLEDSAVYLCASSPPGSRTLTEQFFGPGTRLTVL.

Turning to this clone: Mismatch with germline at one junction end may stem from a read error. The V and J genes are TRBV7-7 and TRBJ2-1; 8 bases align to TRBD2. Germline assignment: CDR1 SSHAT and CDR2 FNYEAQ (reference sequence). This CDR3 has 16 residues. Here the CDR3 reads CASSAAPQREYNEQFF. The CDR3 nucleotides read TGTGCTAGCAGCGCAGCCCCCCAGCGGGAGTACAATGAGCAGTTCTTC.